These 4 T cell receptor beta chains originate from one sample sequenced in a study of radiotherapy plus CTLA-4 blockade in lung cancer. Sequencing used immunoSEQ multiplex PCR; TCRdb keeps in-frame clones, though not all of them. The sample lists more than 50,000 clones, approximately 79% occurring once. The sequences come from peripheral blood, collected from a patient treated with radiotherapy plus ipilimumab. The receptors stem from a human donor with non-small cell lung cancer who had a complete response to radiotherapy plus ipilimumab.

The V and J genes are TRBV7-3 and TRBJ1-1; no clear D gene. Germline loops: CDR1 SGHTA, CDR2 FQGTGA. V was pared by 1 base and J by 4 bases, with 10 bases between. The CDR3 is made up of 14 amino acids. The chain's CDR3 is CASSLNAGSTEAFF. In DNA form, the CDR3 reads TGTGCCAGCAGCTTAAACGCAGGAAGCACTGAAGCTTTCTTT.

The chain recombines TRBV19 with TRBJ1-2; the D gene is possibly TRBD1 (5 bases). This CDR3 has 15 amino acids. Germline V gives CDR1 LNHDA, CDR2 SQIVND (reference sequence). Trimming pared 4 bases from V and 8 bases from J, leaving 20 bases between. This CDR3 is CASSTPSGRGEGYTF. CDR3 sequence (DNA): TGTGCCAGTAGTACCCCGTCGGGGCGGGGTGAGGGCTACACCTTC.

This clone was counted a single time. This chain uses TRBV5-4 with TRBJ2-1; tentatively, D is TRBD2 (5 bases). Trimming took 0 bases from V and 2 from J, leaving 9 bases between them. This CDR3 comprises 15 residues. In germline, CDR1 is SGHNT, CDR2 YYREEE (reference sequence). For the CDR3, the DNA is TGTGCCAGCAGCTTGGCTAGCTGGGCCTACAATGAGCAGTTCTTC. This gives the protein CASSLASWAYNEQFF.

This clone was detected only a few times. The CDR3 protein is CASSYPGTSGYEQYF. The CDR3 region has the DNA TGTGCCAGCAGTTACCCCGGGACTAGCGGGTACGAGCAGTACTTC. The chain links TRBV6-6 to TRBJ2-7, with TRBD2 identical over 12 bases. Germline V gene sequence: CDR1 MNHNY, CDR2 SVGAGI (reference sequence). The CDR3 runs to 15 residues. V trimming: 2 bases; J trimming: 4 bases; junction bases outside the gene matches: 3.